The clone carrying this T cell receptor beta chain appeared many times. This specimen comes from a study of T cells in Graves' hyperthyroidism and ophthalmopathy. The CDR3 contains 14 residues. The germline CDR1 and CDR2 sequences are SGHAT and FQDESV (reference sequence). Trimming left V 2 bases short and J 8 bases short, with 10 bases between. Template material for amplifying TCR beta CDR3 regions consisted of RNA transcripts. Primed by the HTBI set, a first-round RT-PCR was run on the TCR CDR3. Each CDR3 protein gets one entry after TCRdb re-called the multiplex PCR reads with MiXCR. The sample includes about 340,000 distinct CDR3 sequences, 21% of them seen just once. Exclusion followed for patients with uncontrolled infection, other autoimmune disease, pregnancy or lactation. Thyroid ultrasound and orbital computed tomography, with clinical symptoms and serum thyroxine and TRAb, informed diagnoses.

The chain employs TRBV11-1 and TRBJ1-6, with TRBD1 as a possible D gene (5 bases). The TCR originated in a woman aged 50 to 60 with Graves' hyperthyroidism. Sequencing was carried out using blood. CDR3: CASSLMGRDSPLHF. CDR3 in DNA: TGTGCCAGCAGCTTAATGGGGCGAGATTCACCCCTCCACTTT.